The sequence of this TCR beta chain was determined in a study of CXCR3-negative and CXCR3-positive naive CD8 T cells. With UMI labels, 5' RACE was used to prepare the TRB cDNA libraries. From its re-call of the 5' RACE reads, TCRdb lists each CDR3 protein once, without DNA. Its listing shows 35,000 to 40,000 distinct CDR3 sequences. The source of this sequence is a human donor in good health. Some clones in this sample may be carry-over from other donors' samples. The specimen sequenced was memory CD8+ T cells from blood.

CDR3 loop: CASSRDNSGNTIYF. This chain uses TRBV5-1 with TRBJ1-3. CDR3 size: 14 residues. Germline V lookup: CDR1 SGHRS, CDR2 YFSETQ.